What follows is one T cell receptor (beta chain) and its context. Its target is unknown. This sample was included in a study of blood T cells in healthy people across ages. Study-level background: In model experiments, template switching was able to capture about one barcoded beta molecule for every two T cells that were present. The study, taken as a whole, reports: CMV infection status of these donors was not known.

PCR was performed a second time for roughly 6 to 12 cycles using a sample-barcoded 5' primer and a J-beta primer mix. MiXCR, applied by TCRdb to the 5' RACE reads, yields one record per CDR3 protein. The repertoire holds over a million distinct CDR3 sequences, with 45% to 70% as singletons. This CDR3 has 17 amino acids. Trimming removed 0 bases from V and 2 bases from J, with 17 bases in between. The germline CDR1 and CDR2 sequences are LGHDT and YNNKEL (reference sequence). The study drew donors from healthy Caucasian individuals in Russia aged about 6 to 95. The sequence was obtained from a man aged 18 to 30 in good health. V is TRBV3-1 and J is TRBJ2-7, with D perhaps TRBD1 (6 bases). Source material: blood. The CDR3 here is CASSQEYGQGYPYEQYF. The CDR3 bases are TGTGCCAGCAGCCAAGAGTACGGCCAGGGGTACCCCTACGAGCAGTACTTC.